The text below deals with one TCR beta chain. This CDR3 region has 11 residues. CDR1 and CDR2 (germline): SGHAT, FQNNGV. V was clipped by 2 bases and J by 12 bases, with 10 bases between them. The source of the sample is a study of blood T cell repertoires in COVID-19. The repertoire was sequenced with immunoSEQ multiplex PCR; TCRdb's copy has only in-frame clones and lacks some. The sample contains some 230,000 clones, 75% to 85% of which appear only once. Material for sequencing was peripheral blood. The origin of this receptor is an elderly woman with COVID-19, enrolled during active disease. V and J are TRBV11-2 and TRBJ1-2, with D maybe TRBD1 (5 bases). The CDR3 sequence: CASSLQGSHTF. The CDR3 DNA reads TGTGCCAGCAGCTTACAGGGATCTCACACCTTC.